This T cell receptor (beta chain) was observed in a study of cytomegalovirus exposure and HLA in healthy donors. About the study: Previous work identified some 120 million unique TCR beta sequences from approximately 190 million T cells.

As for this clone: The antigen is undetermined.

13 Jbeta primers and 60 Vbeta primers were used for the PCR. Assay used: immunoSEQ multiplex PCR; TCRdb lists only in-frame clones, some missing. The sample contains about 130,000 clones, less than 80% of which appear only once. CDR3 length: 15 residues. Germline V gene data show CDR1 as LNHDA and CDR2 as SQIVND (reference sequence). V shed 1 base and J shed 3 bases, with 10 bases lying between them. Study conclusions and caveats: Later analysis identified 16,000 or so TCR beta sequences associated with HLA alleles, using a false discovery rate threshold of 0.05. Rarity marked most TCR sequences, yet some public TCRs occurred in many donors.

The V and J genes are TRBV19 and TRBJ2-1; possible D gene TRBD2, 6 bases. The clonotype was recovered from a woman aged 45-59 years in good health and CMV-seronegative. The sample taken for sequencing was PBMCs. The CDR3 loop is CASSIGWTNYNEQFF. CDR3 coding DNA: TGTGCCAGTAGTATAGGGTGGACTAACTACAATGAGCAGTTCTTC.